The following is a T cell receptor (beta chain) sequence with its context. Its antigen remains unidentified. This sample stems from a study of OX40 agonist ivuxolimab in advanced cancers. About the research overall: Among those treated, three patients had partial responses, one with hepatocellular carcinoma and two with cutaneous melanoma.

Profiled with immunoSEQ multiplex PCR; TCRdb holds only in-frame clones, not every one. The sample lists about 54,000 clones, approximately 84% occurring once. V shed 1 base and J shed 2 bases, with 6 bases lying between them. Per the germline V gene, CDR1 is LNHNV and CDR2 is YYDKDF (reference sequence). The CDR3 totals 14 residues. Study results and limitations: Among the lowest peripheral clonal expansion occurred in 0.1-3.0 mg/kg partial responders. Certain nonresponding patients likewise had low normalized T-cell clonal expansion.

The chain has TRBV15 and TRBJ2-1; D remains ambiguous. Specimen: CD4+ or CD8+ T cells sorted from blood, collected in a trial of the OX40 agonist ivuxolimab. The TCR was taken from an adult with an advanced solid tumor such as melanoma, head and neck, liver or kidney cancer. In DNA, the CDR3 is TGTGCCACCAGCAGAGGTATTACCTACAATGAGCAGTTCTTC. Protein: CATSRGITYNEQFF. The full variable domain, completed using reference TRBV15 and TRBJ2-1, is DAMVIQNPRYQVTQFGKPVTLSCSQTLNHNVMYWYQQKSSQAPKLLFHYYDKDFNNEADTPDNFQSRRPNTSFCFLDIRSPGLGDTAMYLCATSRGITYNEQFFGPGTRLTVL.